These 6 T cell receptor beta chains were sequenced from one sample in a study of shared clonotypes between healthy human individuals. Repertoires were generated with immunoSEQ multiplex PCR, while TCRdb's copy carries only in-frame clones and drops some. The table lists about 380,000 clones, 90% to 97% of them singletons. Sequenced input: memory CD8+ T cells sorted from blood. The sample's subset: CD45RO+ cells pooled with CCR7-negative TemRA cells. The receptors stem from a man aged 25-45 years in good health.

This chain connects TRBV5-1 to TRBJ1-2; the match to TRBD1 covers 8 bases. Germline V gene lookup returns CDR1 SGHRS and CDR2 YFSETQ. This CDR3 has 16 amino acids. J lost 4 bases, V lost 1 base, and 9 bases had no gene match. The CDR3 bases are TGCGCCAGCAGCTTGAAGGTAACAGGGGGAGGCTATGGCTACACCTTC. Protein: CASSLKVTGGGYGYTF.

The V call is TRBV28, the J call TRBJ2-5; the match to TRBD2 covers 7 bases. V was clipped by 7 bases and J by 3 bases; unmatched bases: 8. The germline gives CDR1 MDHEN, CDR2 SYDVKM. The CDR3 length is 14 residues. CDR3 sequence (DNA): TGTGCCAGCACTCCTTCGGGGGGAAAAGAGACCCAGTACTTC. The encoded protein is CASTPSGGKETQYF.

CDR3 bases: TGCGCCAGCAGCTTGTCTCCTAGTAGAGGCGAGCAGTACTTC. This translates into CASSLSPSRGEQYF. The chain couples TRBV5-1 to TRBJ2-7; D is unclear. Trimming stripped 1 base from V and 6 bases from J, with 14 bases between. CDR1 and CDR2 (germline): SGHRS, YFSETQ. This CDR3 comprises 14 residues.

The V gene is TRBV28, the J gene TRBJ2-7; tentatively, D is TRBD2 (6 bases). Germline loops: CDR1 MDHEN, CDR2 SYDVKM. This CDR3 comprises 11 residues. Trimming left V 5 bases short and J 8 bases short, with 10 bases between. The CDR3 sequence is CASSIGLKQYF. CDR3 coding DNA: TGTGCCAGCAGTATAGGACTAAAGCAGTACTTC.

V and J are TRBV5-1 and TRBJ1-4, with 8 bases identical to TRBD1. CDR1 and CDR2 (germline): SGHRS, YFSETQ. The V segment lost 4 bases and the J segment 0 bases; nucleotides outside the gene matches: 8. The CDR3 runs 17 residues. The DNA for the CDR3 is TGCGCCAGCAGCACCGGGACAGGAGTCGCAACTAATGAAAAACTGTTTTTT. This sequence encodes CASSTGTGVATNEKLFF.

The chain's CDR3 is CATSRDPLVGTGLFYEQYF. The DNA for the CDR3 is TGTGCCACCAGCAGAGATCCCTTGGTCGGGACAGGGTTGTTTTACGAGCAGTACTTC. The chain has TRBV15 and TRBJ2-7; TRBD1 matches 9 bases. Trimming removed 0 bases from V and 4 bases from J; junction bases left unmatched: 16. CDR3 length equals 19 residues. Germline CDR1 is LNHNV and CDR2 is YYDKDF (reference sequence).